The T cell receptor beta chain under discussion was sequenced for a study of blood T cell repertoires in COVID-19. Study-level background: Samples representing acute and convalescent COVID-19 were sourced from the United States, Italy and Spain. Sources were T cells, B-cell-depleted T cells, or PBMCs; the material itself was cDNA or gDNA.

The authors' processing: Amplifying reference gene primers gave estimates of nucleated cell counts. Some clones are missing from TCRdb's copy, which holds only in-frame ones; the method was immunoSEQ multiplex PCR. The V and J calls and clone size come from that table; D and trimming were worked out from the DNA. Of about 200,000 clones listed, about 85% are singletons. This CDR3 comprises 14 residues. V lost 1 base and J 7 bases, leaving 11 bases between the germline ends. Germline CDR1 GTSNPN, CDR2 SVGIG (reference sequence). Sequenced sample: peripheral blood. This clonotype was sampled from a man aged 60 to 69 with active or convalescent COVID-19. This chain links TRBV30 with TRBJ1-6; D not certain. The CDR3 is CAWSATGGNSPLHF. The CDR3 DNA follows: TGTGCCTGGAGTGCAACTGGCGGGAATTCACCCCTCCACTTT.